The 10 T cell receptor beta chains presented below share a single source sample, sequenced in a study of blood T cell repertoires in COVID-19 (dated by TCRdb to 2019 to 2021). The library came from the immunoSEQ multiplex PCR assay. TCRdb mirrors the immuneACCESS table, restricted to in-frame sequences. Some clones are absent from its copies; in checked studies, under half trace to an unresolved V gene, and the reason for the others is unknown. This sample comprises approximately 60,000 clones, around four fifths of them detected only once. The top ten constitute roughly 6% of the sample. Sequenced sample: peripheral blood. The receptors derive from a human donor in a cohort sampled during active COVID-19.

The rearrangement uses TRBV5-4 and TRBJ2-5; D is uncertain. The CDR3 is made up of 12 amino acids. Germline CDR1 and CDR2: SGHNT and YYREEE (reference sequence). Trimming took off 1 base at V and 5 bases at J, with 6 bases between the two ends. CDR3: CASSLQWETQYF. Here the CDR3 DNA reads TGTGCCAGCAGCTTGCAGTGGGAGACCCAGTACTTC.

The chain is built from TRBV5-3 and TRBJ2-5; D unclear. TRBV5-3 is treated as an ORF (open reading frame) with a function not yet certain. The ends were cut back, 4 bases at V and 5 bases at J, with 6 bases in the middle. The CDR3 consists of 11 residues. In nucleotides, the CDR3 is TGTGCCAGAAGCCTCCGGGAGACCCAGTACTTC. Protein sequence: CARSLRETQYF.

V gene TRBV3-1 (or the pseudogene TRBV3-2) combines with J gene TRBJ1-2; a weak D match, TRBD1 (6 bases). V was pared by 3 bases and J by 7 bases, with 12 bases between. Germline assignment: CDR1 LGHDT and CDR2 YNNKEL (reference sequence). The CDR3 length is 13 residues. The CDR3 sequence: CASSHVGAFGYTF. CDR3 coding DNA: TGTGCCAGCAGCCATGTGGGGGCTTTTGGCTACACCTTC.

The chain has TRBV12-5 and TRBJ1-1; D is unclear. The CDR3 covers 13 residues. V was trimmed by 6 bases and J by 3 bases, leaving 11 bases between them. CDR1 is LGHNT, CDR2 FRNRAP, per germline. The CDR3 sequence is CASGTTGYTEAFF. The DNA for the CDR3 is TGTGCTAGTGGGACTACTGGTTACACTGAAGCTTTCTTT.

The CDR3 bases are TGTGCCAGCAGCCTACAGGGGACGGAATATGGCTACACCTTC. It codes for CASSLQGTEYGYTF. The chain links TRBV2 to TRBJ1-2; 7 bases map to TRBD1. The CDR3 covers 14 residues. J gave up 5 bases and V 6 bases, and 9 bases lay outside the gene matches. Germline CDR1 SNHLY, CDR2 FYNNEI.

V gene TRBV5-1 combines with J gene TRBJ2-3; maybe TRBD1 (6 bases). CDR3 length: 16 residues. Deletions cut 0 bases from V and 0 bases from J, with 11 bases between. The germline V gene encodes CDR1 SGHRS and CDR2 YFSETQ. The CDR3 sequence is CASSLEAGQSTDTQYF. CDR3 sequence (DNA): TGCGCCAGCAGCTTGGAAGCCGGACAGAGCACAGATACGCAGTATTTT.

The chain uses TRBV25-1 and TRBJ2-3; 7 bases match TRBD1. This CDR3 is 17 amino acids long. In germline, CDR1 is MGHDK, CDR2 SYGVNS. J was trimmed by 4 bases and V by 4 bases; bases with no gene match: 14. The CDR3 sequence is CASSAPTTGMVADTQYF. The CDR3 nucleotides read TGTGCCAGCAGTGCACCCACGACAGGGATGGTTGCAGATACGCAGTATTTT.

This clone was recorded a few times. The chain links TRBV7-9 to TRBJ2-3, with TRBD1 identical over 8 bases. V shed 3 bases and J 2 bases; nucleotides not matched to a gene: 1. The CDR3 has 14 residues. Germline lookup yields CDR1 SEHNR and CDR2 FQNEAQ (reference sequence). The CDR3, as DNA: TGTGCCAGCAGCTTGGACAGGGTCACAGATACGCAGTATTTT. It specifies CASSLDRVTDTQYF.

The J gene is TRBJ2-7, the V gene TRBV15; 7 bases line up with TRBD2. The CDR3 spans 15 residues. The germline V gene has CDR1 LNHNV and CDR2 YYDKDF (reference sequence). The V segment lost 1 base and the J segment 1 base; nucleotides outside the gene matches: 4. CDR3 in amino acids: CATSRVGRDSYEQYF. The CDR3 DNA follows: TGTGCCACCAGCAGAGTTGGGAGGGATTCCTACGAGCAGTACTTC.

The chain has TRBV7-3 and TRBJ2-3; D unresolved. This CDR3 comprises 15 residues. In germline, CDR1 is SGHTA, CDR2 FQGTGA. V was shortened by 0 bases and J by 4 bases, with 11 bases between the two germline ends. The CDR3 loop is CASSLTTVGSDTQYF. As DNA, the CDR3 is TGTGCCAGCAGCTTAACGACGGTGGGCTCAGATACGCAGTATTTT.